This T cell receptor beta chain was sequenced for a study of cytotoxic CD8 clonotypes in ibrutinib-treated CLL. Study observations and caveats: Baseline levels of clonality went above those of age-matched healthy donors and moved with circulating CD8+ T-cell counts. The public clonotypes identified were infrequent and showed contraction or stability on treatment.

Comment on this clone: No antigen is known for it.

V shed 7 bases, J shed 10 bases, and the junction held 12 bases outside the gene matches. Germline V lookup: CDR1 LNHDA, CDR2 SQIVND (reference sequence). CDR3 length equals 13 residues. Genomic DNA (about 2.2 micrograms) was obtained from cryopreserved PBMCs for construction of TCR beta libraries. Sequencing used immunoSEQ multiplex PCR; TCRdb keeps in-frame clones, though not all of them. The sample carries roughly 51,000 clones, 53% recorded once. This TCR was recovered from a human donor with chronic lymphocytic leukemia. The chain links TRBV19 to TRBJ1-1, with 7 bases matching TRBD1. Sequenced material: PBMCs, taken after 12 months of ibrutinib treatment. CDR3 in amino acids: CASTRDSPGGAFF. The CDR3, as DNA: TGTGCCAGTACCCGGGACAGTCCTGGCGGAGCTTTCTTT.